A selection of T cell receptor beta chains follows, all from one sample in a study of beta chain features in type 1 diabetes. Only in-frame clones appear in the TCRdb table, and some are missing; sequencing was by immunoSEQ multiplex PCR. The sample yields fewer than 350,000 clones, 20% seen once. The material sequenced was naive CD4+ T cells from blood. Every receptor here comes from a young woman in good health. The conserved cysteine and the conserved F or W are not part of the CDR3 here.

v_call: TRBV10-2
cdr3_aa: ASGRLAGVYEQY

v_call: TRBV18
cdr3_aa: ASSPDRANQPQH

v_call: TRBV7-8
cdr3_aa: ASHRQGAANTEAF

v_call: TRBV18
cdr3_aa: ASSPRGYEQY

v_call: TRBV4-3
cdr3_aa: ASSQGRGMVLT

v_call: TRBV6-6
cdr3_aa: ASSYSRQTQETQY

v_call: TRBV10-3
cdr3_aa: AIRLDRYTDTQY

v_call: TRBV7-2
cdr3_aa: ASSLPRQRASYEQY

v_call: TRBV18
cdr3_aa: ASSSHRGPLSNQPQH

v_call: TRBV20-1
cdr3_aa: SAEFNGYT

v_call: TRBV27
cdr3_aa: ASSLNRLEKLF

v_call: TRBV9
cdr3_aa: ASSIDSMDTEAF

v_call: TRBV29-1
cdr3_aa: SVEAAGGLGYT

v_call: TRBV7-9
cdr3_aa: ASSIAGLEHEQY

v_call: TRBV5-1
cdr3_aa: ASSLPGLAGNNEQF

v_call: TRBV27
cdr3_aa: ASSPGTSGSYEQY

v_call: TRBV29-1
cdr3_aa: SVRDLRSYEQY

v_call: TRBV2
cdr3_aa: ASSEPWTGGGTDTQY

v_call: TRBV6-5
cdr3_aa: ASRMGQGVGYGYT

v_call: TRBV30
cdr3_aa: AWSPRGTNGNRRGYT

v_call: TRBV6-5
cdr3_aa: ASRRGAQETQY

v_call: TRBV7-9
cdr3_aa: ASSSFDSLEAF

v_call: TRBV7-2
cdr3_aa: AITSGTSGGAATDTQY

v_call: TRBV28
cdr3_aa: ASSSRTGSSYNSPLH

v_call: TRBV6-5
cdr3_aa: ASRGTMGNEQY

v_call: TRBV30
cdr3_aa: AWGGRNTEAF

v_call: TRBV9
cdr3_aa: ASSAGQGWETQY

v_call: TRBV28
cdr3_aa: ASSGAGRSNQPQH

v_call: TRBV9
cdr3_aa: ASSVRQTVPGANVLT

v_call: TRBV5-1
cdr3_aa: ASSSGLAGADEQF

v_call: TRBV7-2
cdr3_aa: ASNLAGLGGKTQY

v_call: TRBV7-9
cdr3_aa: ASSLGSRTEAF

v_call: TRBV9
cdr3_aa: ASSVGQGGNQPQH

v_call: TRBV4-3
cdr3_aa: ASSQVRGPGGVDTQY

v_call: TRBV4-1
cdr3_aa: ASSLPSGSTNEQF

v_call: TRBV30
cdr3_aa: AWKSGTANYGYT

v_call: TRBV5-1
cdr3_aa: ASSRTGNYEQY

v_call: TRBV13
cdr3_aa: ASRRGTGPYEQY

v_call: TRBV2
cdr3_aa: ASKEEQGVDTQY

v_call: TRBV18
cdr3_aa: ASSPAQGVLYEQY

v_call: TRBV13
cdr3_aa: ASTRQGARGYT

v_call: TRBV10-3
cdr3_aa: AISETGSRGYT

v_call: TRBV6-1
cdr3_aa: ASSFQGPNQPQH

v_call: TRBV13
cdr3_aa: ASSTTLAGGPTPYEQY

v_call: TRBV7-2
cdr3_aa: ASSFRQGSTDTQY

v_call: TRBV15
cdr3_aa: ATSRATGLAQETQY

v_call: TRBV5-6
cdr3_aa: ASSLKQGASGSPLH

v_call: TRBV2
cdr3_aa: ASSTSHTSPLH

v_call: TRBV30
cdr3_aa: AWSGTGNEQF

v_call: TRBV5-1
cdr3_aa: ASSRDRDGYT

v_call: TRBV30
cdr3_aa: AWANPDRVRGYT

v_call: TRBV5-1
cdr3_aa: ASSFDRGLRETQY

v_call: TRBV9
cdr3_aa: ASSAETSGGTDTQY